This TCR beta chain derives from a study of early T cells in non-severe SARS-CoV-2 infection. Turning to the study itself: Chains from this unsorted whole-blood bulk RNA could not be paired.

Unique molecular identifiers were attached to individual cDNA molecules. TCRdb recomputed calls from the 5' RACE reads with MiXCR, one row per CDR3 protein. This table holds fewer than 100,000 distinct CDR3 sequences, approximately 10% found once. This CDR3 spans 15 amino acids. V shed 6 bases, J shed 1 base, and the junction held 6 bases outside the gene matches. This clonotype was picked up many times. Sequenced sample: whole blood. This TCR was recovered from an adult who was a healthcare worker with PCR-confirmed SARS-CoV-2 infection or an uninfected control (not recorded which). V and J are TRBV12-3 or TRBV12-4 and TRBJ2-7; 10 bases align to TRBD1. CDR3: CASSSWGQGSYEQYF. In nucleotides, the CDR3 is TGTGCCAGCAGCTCCTGGGGACAGGGGTCCTACGAGCAGTACTTC.